This T cell receptor (beta chain) comes out of a study of control samples from healthy donors and cancer patients (TCRdb year 2020). As regards this clone: Its antigen has not been determined. Nothing much larger sits one base from this clone, and base qualities are not available.

The receptor library was made with the immunoSEQ multiplex PCR assay. TCRdb took over this immuneACCESS table, retaining in-frame rearrangements with V and J assigned. Such tables are incomplete; in checked studies, under half of the missing clones stem from an unresolved V gene, and the remainder is unexplained. The sample table lists about 180,000 clones, around 90% of them with a count of one. The ten largest clones represent over 1.1% of the sample. The CDR1 and CDR2 encoded by the germline V gene are MNHEY and SVGAGI. V loses 11 bases, J loses 4 bases, and the germline ends lie 9 bases apart. Counted from cysteine to phenylalanine, this CDR3 has 12 amino acids. Of the read, only the CDR3 DNA is kept; its 36 bases are in frame from base 1.

The receptor chain draws on TRBV6-5 and TRBJ1-6; the D gene lacks a confident call. Sequenced: blood. This sequence was found in a woman aged 50 to 60 in good health. The CDR3: CAASLYNSPLHF. The DNA sequence follows: TGTGCCGCCAGCCTGTATAATTCACCCCTCCACTTT.